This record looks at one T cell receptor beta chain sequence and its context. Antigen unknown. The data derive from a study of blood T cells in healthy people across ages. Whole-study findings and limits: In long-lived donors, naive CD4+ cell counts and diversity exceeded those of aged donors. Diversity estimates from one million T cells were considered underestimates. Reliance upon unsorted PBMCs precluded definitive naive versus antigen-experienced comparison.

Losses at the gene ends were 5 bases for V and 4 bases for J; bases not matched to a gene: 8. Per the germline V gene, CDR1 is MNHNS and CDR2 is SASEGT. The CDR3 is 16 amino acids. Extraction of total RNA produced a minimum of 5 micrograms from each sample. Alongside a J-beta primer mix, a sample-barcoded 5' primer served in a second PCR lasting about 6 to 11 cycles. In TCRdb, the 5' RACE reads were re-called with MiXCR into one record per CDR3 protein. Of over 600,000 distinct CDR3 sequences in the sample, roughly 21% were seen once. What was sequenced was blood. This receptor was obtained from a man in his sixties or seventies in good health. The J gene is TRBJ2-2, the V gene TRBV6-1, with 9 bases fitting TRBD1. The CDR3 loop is CASSTAGTGITGELFF. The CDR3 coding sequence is TGTGCCAGCAGTACGGCCGGGACAGGGATCACCGGGGAGCTGTTTTTT.